This entry describes one T cell receptor (beta chain). As handled by the study authors: Counts of nucleated cells, estimated from reference gene primer amplification, were obtained. Sequenced by immunoSEQ multiplex PCR; TCRdb stores in-frame clones only, minus some. Clone size and V and J calls were adopted from that table, with D and trimming inferred from the DNA. Among under 70,000 clones listed, just under 90% were seen once. Germline lookup yields CDR1 GTSNPN and CDR2 SVGIG (reference sequence). V was trimmed by 0 bases and J by 2 bases, leaving 11 bases between them. The CDR3 runs 14 residues. The entry originates in a study of blood T cell repertoires in COVID-19. Study-level background: Both acute and convalescent COVID-19 samples were obtained from the United States, Italy and Spain. Sources were T cells, B-cell-depleted T cells, or PBMCs; the material itself was cDNA or gDNA.

This TCR came from a woman aged 60-75 years with COVID-19, enrolled during active disease. The V and J genes are TRBV30 and TRBJ2-7, with D possibly TRBD2 on 5 matching bases. Sequenced: peripheral blood. CDR3 amino acids: CAWSVKSGTYEQYF. CDR3 coding DNA: TGTGCCTGGAGTGTAAAGAGCGGTACCTACGAGCAGTACTTC.